This T cell receptor (beta chain) was sequenced in a study of tumour-infiltrating T cells in Burkitt lymphoma. The CDR3 is 14 amino acids. Germline CDR1 and CDR2: GTSNPN and SVGIG (reference sequence). V lost 2 bases to trimming and J lost 8 bases, with 18 bases between them. Generated by immunoSEQ multiplex PCR, the TCRdb table keeps only in-frame clones and is missing some. Seen here are about 2,300 clones, approximately 25% observed once, and the top ten hold roughly 17%. Sequencing was performed on tumor tissue from a relapse. The chain couples TRBV30 to TRBJ1-2; a possible D gene is TRBD1 (6 bases). This sequence originates from a human donor with relapsed Burkitt lymphoma. Some clones in this sample may be carry-over from other donors' samples. The CDR3 region has the DNA TGTGCCTGGAGTCCCCATCTCACAGGGAACGGCTACACCTTC. Translation: CAWSPHLTGNGYTF.